The entry that follows covers one T cell receptor beta chain sequence. The antigen is not known. This entry comes from a study of cytomegalovirus exposure and HLA in healthy donors. Amplification used 60 Vbeta primers and 13 Jbeta primers. Assay used: immunoSEQ multiplex PCR; TCRdb lists only in-frame clones, some missing. Of more than 95,000 clones listed, around 74% are singletons. All donors participated as healthy donors of bone marrow. Notes on the study in general: Versus the approximately 700-donor mean, an Asian-associated ancestry cluster reportedly showed fewer N-insertions in a later analysis. Researchers catalogued approximately 170 TCR beta chains as cytomegalovirus-associated.

Germline values: CDR1 SGHVS, CDR2 FNYEAQ. The CDR3 length is 13 residues. V lost 0 bases to trimming and J lost 3 bases, with 6 bases between them. Sample: PBMCs. The V and J genes are TRBV7-6 and TRBJ2-7; perhaps TRBD2 as D (6 bases). The sequence derives from a woman between 45 and 65 years old in good health and CMV-seropositive. CDR3 loop: CASSLAGGYEQYF. The CDR3 coding sequence is TGTGCCAGCAGCTTAGCGGGGGGCTACGAGCAGTACTTC.